What follows are 20 T cell receptor beta chains derived from one specimen sequenced in a study of cytomegalovirus exposure and HLA in healthy donors. Primers for the PCR totalled 60 Vbeta and 13 Jbeta. Clones were read by immunoSEQ multiplex PCR, and TCRdb kept only the in-frame ones, dropping some. The sample lists roughly 160,000 clones, 84% occurring once. Sequencing was done on a sample of PBMCs. The origin of the receptors is a man younger than 45 in good health and CMV-seronegative.

Only a few counts were recorded for this clone. The V call is TRBV5-6, the J call TRBJ1-3, with unresolved D. Germline V gene sequence: CDR1 SGHDT, CDR2 YYEEEE. V was cut by 0 bases and J by 0 bases, with 7 bases left in between. The CDR3 loop spans 15 amino acids. The CDR3 here is CASSLGPSSGNTIYF. In nucleotides, the CDR3 is TGTGCCAGCAGCTTGGGCCCTAGCTCTGGAAACACCATATATTTT.

The chain uses TRBV11-3 and TRBJ2-7, with 7 bases matching TRBD2. CDR3 length: 15 amino acids. The J segment lost 2 bases and the V segment lost 5 bases, leaving 9 bases of the junction unmatched. The V gene's germline CDR1 is SGHNT and CDR2 YENEEA. The DNA for the CDR3 is TGTGCCAGCAGCCCTAGGGCGGGGGAGGCCTACGAGCAGTACTTC. Amino acid sequence: CASSPRAGEAYEQYF.

The chain is built from TRBV30 and TRBJ1-3, with D unresolved. CDR3 size: 14 residues. The germline V and J ends were trimmed by 4 bases and 3 bases, with 13 bases remaining between them. Germline V lookup: CDR1 GTSNPN, CDR2 SVGIG (reference sequence). The CDR3 DNA sequence: TGTGCCTGGACTGTGGCGGTCTTTGGAAACACCATATATTTT. Its protein is CAWTVAVFGNTIYF.

This clone was detected a few times. The genes are TRBV15 and TRBJ2-2, with 8 bases that match TRBD1. V gave up 5 bases and J gave up 7 bases; unmatched junction bases: 9. Germline V gives CDR1 LNHNV, CDR2 YYDKDF (reference sequence). This CDR3 contains 15 residues. The CDR3 region has the DNA TGTGCCACCAGCGGGGCAGGGGGCTTAGTCGGGGAGCTGTTTTTT. As protein: CATSGAGGLVGELFF.

V is TRBV16 and J is TRBJ1-1; 10 bases fit TRBD1. The CDR3 has 15 residues. J gave up 7 bases and V 1 base, and 6 bases lay outside the gene matches. Germline V gene lookup returns CDR1 KGHSY and CDR2 FQNENV. The CDR3 coding sequence is TGTGCCAGCAGCCAATTCTTGGACAGGGGGTATGAAGCTTTCTTT. Translated: CASSQFLDRGYEAFF.

V is TRBV5-6 and J is TRBJ1-1; D not certain. Germline CDR1 and CDR2: SGHDT and YYEEEE. The CDR3 totals 15 residues. With 4 bases removed from V and 1 base from J, the gap between germline ends came to 14 bases. The CDR3 nucleotides read TGTGCCAGCAGCACACCTATGGAGGGGAACACTGAAGCTTTCTTT. Protein: CASSTPMEGNTEAFF.

The chain links TRBV30 to TRBJ2-2; D not certain. Trimming stripped 2 bases from V and 1 base from J, with 5 bases between. The CDR3 extends over 13 amino acids. Germline V CDR1 and CDR2: GTSNPN, SVGIG (reference sequence). The CDR3 here is CAWSRLNTGELFF. In DNA form, the CDR3 reads TGTGCCTGGAGTCGACTGAACACCGGGGAGCTGTTTTTT.

The V gene is TRBV11-2, the J gene TRBJ1-6; the match to TRBD1 covers 9 bases. CDR1 is SGHAT and CDR2 is FQNNGV in the germline V gene. The CDR3 totals 14 residues. With V trimmed by 2 bases and J by 13 bases, 6 bases remained unmatched. Here the CDR3 reads CASSLPRDRAPLHF. CDR3 bases: TGTGCCAGCAGCTTACCAAGGGACAGGGCCCCCCTCCACTTT.

The rearrangement joins TRBV7-8 to TRBJ1-1; D is unclear. The CDR3 consists of 11 residues. Per germline, CDR1 SGHVS and CDR2 FQNEAQ. Trimming took off 1 base at V and 7 bases at J, with 4 bases between the two ends. The CDR3 sequence: CASSLGSEAFF. DNA for the CDR3: TGTGCCAGCAGCTTAGGCAGTGAAGCTTTCTTT.

The chain links TRBV18 to TRBJ2-1; D is possibly TRBD2 (6 bases). The length of the CDR3 is 17 residues. Trimming stripped 4 bases from V and 3 bases from J, with 19 bases between. Germline CDR1 KGHSH, CDR2 LQKENI. This chain's CDR3 is CASSLTGGETYYNEQFF. For the CDR3, the DNA is TGTGCCAGCTCACTCACCGGCGGGGAAACTTACTACAATGAGCAGTTCTTC.

V is TRBV19 and J is TRBJ1-5; maybe TRBD1 (5 bases). The CDR3 length is 17 residues. Per germline, CDR1 LNHDA and CDR2 SQIVND (reference sequence). The ends were cut back, 5 bases at V and 0 bases at J, with 17 bases in the middle. CDR3 amino acids: CASSPRTGHPSNQPQHF. The CDR3 bases are TGTGCCAGTAGTCCCCGGACCGGACATCCTAGCAATCAGCCCCAGCATTTT.

This clone was counted a single time. This chain links TRBV10-1 with TRBJ1-1; D is unclear. CDR3 size: 18 residues. Trimming stripped 0 bases from V and 0 bases from J, with 17 bases between. Germline V gene sequence: CDR1 WNHNN, CDR2 SYGVQD (reference sequence). CDR3 protein: CASSESKDFSKMNTEAFF. In nucleotides, the CDR3 is TGCGCCAGCAGTGAGTCGAAGGACTTCTCAAAAATGAACACTGAAGCTTTCTTT.

This clone was observed a single time. This chain's CDR3 is CASRAGTKYGYTF. DNA of the CDR3: TGTGCCAGTCGAGCCGGGACAAAATATGGCTACACCTTC. This sequence joins TRBV2 and TRBJ1-2; D possibly corresponds to TRBD1 (6 bases). This CDR3 is 13 amino acids long. The V end lost 9 bases, the J end lost 5 bases, and 16 bases lay between the germline ends. CDR1 and CDR2 from the germline V gene are SNHLY and FYNNEI. Drawing the rest from reference TRBV2 and TRBJ1-2, the complete variable domain is EPEVTQTPSHQVTQMGQEVILRCVPISNHLYFYWYRQILGQKVEFLVSFYNNEISEKSEIFDDQFSVERPDGSNFTLKIRSTKLEDSAMYFCASRAGTKYGYTFGSGTRLTVV.

The CDR3 spells CASSYSDYEKLFF. The CDR3 DNA sequence: TGTGCCAGCAGTTATTCAGACTATGAAAAACTGTTTTTT. V usage is TRBV6-5 and J usage is TRBJ1-4; D is ambiguous. CDR1 is MNHEY, CDR2 SVGAGI, per germline. Deletions cut 3 bases from V and 6 bases from J, with 8 bases between. The CDR3 loop spans 13 amino acids.

This clone was detected once. V and J are TRBV6-5 and TRBJ1-3, with 9 bases identical to TRBD1. The CDR3 is 16 amino acids. V trimming: 0 bases; J trimming: 4 bases; junction bases outside the gene matches: 4. The germline CDR1 and CDR2 sequences are MNHEY and SVGAGI. The CDR3 loop is CASSYSQGAGGNTIYF. In nucleotides, the CDR3 is TGTGCCAGCAGTTACTCACAGGGGGCTGGAGGAAACACCATATATTTT.

This clone showed up just a few times. V usage is TRBV11-3 and J usage is TRBJ1-3, with D maybe TRBD1 (5 bases). Germline CDR1 reads SGHNT; CDR2 reads YENEEA. The CDR3 covers 15 residues. Trimming took 5 bases from V and 3 from J, leaving 14 bases between them. The DNA for the CDR3 is TGTGCCAGCAGCCGGGAGGGGCAACTTGGAAACACCATATATTTT. Its translation is CASSREGQLGNTIYF.

V usage is TRBV29-1 and J usage is TRBJ1-1, with a possible D match to TRBD1 (5 bases). Trimming removed 6 bases at V and 1 base at J, with 9 bases between. Germline loops: CDR1 SQVTM, CDR2 ANQGSEA. This CDR3 is built from 12 residues. The CDR3 DNA sequence: TGCAGCGTAGCGACAGCGAACACTGAAGCTTTCTTT. Protein sequence: CSVATANTEAFF.

The chain carries TRBV7-8 and TRBJ2-7, with 12 bases that match TRBD1. V shed 4 bases and J 6 bases; nucleotides not matched to a gene: 10. CDR3 size: 16 residues. The germline V gene has CDR1 SGHVS and CDR2 FQNEAQ. The CDR3 here is CASSSRGQGASVEQYF. The CDR3 DNA reads as TGTGCCAGCAGCTCTCGGGGACAGGGGGCGTCTGTCGAGCAGTACTTC.

The DNA for the CDR3 is TGTGCCAGCAGTTACAGGGACTTGACCGGGGAGCTGTTTTTT. Translation: CASSYRDLTGELFF. V and J are TRBV6-5 and TRBJ2-2, with a possible D match to TRBD2 (6 bases). V was cut by 2 bases and J by 5 bases, with 9 bases left in between. This CDR3 is 14 amino acids long. Germline assignment: CDR1 MNHEY and CDR2 SVGAGI.

This clone was picked up a small number of times. V usage is TRBV7-2 and J usage is TRBJ1-4; D remains ambiguous. Trimming removed 4 bases from V and 10 bases from J, with 16 bases in between. The CDR3 spans 14 residues. Germline CDR1 and CDR2: SGHTA and FQGNSA. This chain's CDR3 is CASSSRMGEAKLFF. CDR3 nucleotides: TGTGCCAGCAGCTCCCGTATGGGTGAGGCAAAACTGTTTTTT.